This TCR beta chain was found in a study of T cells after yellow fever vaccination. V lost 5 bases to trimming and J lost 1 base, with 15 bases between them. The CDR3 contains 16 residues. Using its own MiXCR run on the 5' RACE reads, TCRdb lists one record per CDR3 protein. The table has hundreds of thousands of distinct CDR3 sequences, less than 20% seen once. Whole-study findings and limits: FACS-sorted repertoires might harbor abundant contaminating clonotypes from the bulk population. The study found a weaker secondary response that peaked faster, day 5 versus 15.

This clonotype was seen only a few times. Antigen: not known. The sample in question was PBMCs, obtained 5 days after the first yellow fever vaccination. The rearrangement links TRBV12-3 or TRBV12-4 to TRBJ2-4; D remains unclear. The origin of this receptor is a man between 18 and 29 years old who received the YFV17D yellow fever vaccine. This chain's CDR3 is CASSTDGPTAKNIQYF. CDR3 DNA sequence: TGTGCCAGCAGTACTGATGGCCCAACGGCCAAAAACATTCAGTACTTC.